This T cell receptor beta chain is from a study of CD8+ T cells in alopecia areata (dated 2018 in TCRdb). Regarding the research as a whole: The treated patients, all with moderate-to-severe alopecia areata, were enrolled in an open-label pilot trial of oral tofacitinib given at 5 to 10 mg twice daily. Tofacitinib was administered for 6 to 18 months, and 6 months of follow-up off drug were then conducted to assess delayed response and recurrence. Disease severity in treated patients was measured with the SALT score, which quantifies the percentage of affected scalp surface area. High-throughput TCRbeta sequencing was used to examine T cell clonal expansion in alopecia areata in both the C3H/HeJ mouse model and human patients. Scalp tissue and sorted CD4+ and CD8+ peripheral blood T cells from patchy and totalis/universalis alopecia areata patients and from healthy controls were covered by human TCRbeta sequencing. Patients on tofacitinib were biopsied at baseline and after 4 and 24 weeks of treatment, and several of the patients also had a later scalp biopsy. Scalp clonality was compared among normal scalp (n=4), patchy alopecia areata scalp (n=8), and alopecia totalis/universalis scalp (n=8). RNA was obtained with the PAXgene miRNA kit for fixed scalp, the miRNeasy kit for PBMCs, and the RNeasy kit for mouse skin. Amplification of TCRbeta CDR3 regions was done by immunoSEQ multiplex PCR using 35 Vbeta forward primers and 13 Jbeta reverse primers.

Only a few counts were recorded for this clone. Its antigen has not been determined. Base qualities were left out, and no much larger clone turns up one base away. Library construction relied on the immunoSEQ multiplex PCR assay. For TCR sequencing, RNA was extracted from every sample and reverse transcribed into cDNA to serve as template. First-strand cDNA was synthesized using SuperScript III with a 2:1 mix of oligo-dT and random hexamers. A synthetic immune receptor repertoire was used to measure amplification bias, and any remaining bias was corrected computationally. From the authors' description of their analysis: Raw reads were preprocessed to remove errors, and CDR3 was defined according to IMGT conventions as the region from the conserved cysteine to phenylalanine. To get clonality, Shannon entropy was normalized by log2 of the number of productive unique TCRs and the result was subtracted from 1. Whether each scalp clone was CD4 or CD8 was inferred by checking scalp TCRbeta sequences against the CD4 and CD8 repertoires from sorted blood. The clones in this table, taken by TCRdb from immuneACCESS, are in-frame only. Not every clone is retained; where verified, under half of the shortfall comes from an unresolved V gene, and the cause of the rest is unknown. That table is the source of V, J and clone size, and D and trimming were worked out from the DNA. The sample data list more than 110,000 clones, and 45% to 60% of these were observed just once. The top ten clonotypes cover roughly 15% of the sample.

This sample's time point label indicates: around 28 days on oral tofacitinib. This specimen's treatment or condition label, interpreted: oral pan-JAK inhibitor, 5-10 mg twice daily. Peripheral blood and lesional scalp punch biopsies were obtained from patients with alopecia areata. PBMCs were separated by density centrifugation and stained for CD3, CD4 and CD8, after which CD4+ and CD8+ T cells were sorted on a FACSAria. Beyond this particular receptor, the publication reports: Unlike mouse skin, which is dominated by gammadelta T cells, normal human skin has resident alphabeta T cells that are also sequenced, and this complicates analysis of the scalp TCR repertoire. Compared with mice, TCR sequences shared between patients were less clear, possibly partly because of HLA diversity across the patient population. Many expanded lesional clones persisted in scalp and blood during tofacitinib treatment, which may partly explain relapse after stopping treatment. Because the treated cohort was small and included a single nonresponder, larger studies are needed to assess links between baseline CD8+ expansion and response. Compared with normal scalp, lesional scalp had higher clonality and more expanded CD8+ clones, particularly in alopecia totalis/universalis, a pattern that suggests antigenic drive. With tofacitinib, both scalp clonality and the number of expanded CD8+ clones among the top 100 scalp clones went down significantly.

The sample consisted of CD8+ T cells sorted from blood, taken at week 4, from a patient treated with tofacitinib. This receptor was obtained from a human donor with alopecia areata.

The DNA sequence follows: TGTGCCAGCAGCGGGATGATTAGCACAGATACGCAGTATTTT. Its product reads: CASSGMISTDTQYF. The V and J genes are TRBV7-6 and TRBJ2-3; the D gene assignment is ambiguous. The CDR3 covers 14 residues, taking in both the cysteine and the phenylalanine. Only CDR3 DNA remains: 42 bases, in frame from the first base. V is reduced by 5 bases and J by 0 bases, leaving a spacing of 9 bases between them. The germline V gene specifies SGHVS as CDR1 and FNYEAQ as CDR2.